Detailed here is one TCR beta chain. With V trimmed by 4 bases and J by 3 bases, 5 bases remained unmatched. Per germline, CDR1 SEHNR and CDR2 FQNEAQ (reference sequence). CDR3 length equals 14 residues. Indicated treatment: randomized to nivolumab then ipilimumab (arm A) or the reverse (arm B). From thawed PBMCs, live CD3+CD8+ cells negative for CD19 and CD56 were sorted. The protocol was immunoSEQ multiplex PCR, while the TCRdb copy is restricted to in-frame clones and leaves out a portion. Of under 15,000 clones in the sample, 82% are singletons; the top ten hold about a quarter. This entry comes from a study of sequential checkpoint blockade in melanoma. At the level of the study: Maintenance nivolumab came after either treatment sequence.

This chain links TRBV7-9 with TRBJ1-1; TRBD1 agrees at 7 bases. This sequence originates from a human donor with melanoma. The source material was CD8+ T cells sorted from blood (inferred from file names), sampled from a patient given nivolumab and ipilimumab in sequence. The CDR3 nucleotides read TGTGCCAGCAGCTCAGACAGGGTGGACACTGAAGCTTTCTTT. The encoded protein is CASSSDRVDTEAFF. The entire variable domain, with the rest obtained from reference TRBV7-9 and TRBJ1-1, is as follows: DTGVSQNPRHKITKRGQNVTFRCDPISEHNRLYWYRQTLGQGPEFLTYFQNEAQLEKSRLLSDRFSAERPKGSFSTLEIQRTEQGDSAMYLCASSSDRVDTEAFFGQGTRLTVV.